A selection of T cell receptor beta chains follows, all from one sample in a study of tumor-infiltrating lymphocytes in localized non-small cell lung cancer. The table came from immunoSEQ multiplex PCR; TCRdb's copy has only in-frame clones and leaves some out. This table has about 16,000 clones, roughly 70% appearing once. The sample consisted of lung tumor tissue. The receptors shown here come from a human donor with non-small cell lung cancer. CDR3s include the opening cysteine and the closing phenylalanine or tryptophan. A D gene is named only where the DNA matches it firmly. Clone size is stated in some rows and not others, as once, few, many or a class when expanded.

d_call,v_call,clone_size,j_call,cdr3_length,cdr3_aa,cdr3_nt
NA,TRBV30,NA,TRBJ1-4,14,CAWSVGGEDEKLFF,TGTGCCTGGAGTGTAGGGGGGGAAGATGAAAAACTGTTTTTT
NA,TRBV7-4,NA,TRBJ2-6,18,CASSPVHCSQSRANVLTF,TGTGCCAGCAGCCCTGTGCATTGCTCACAAAGTCGGGCCAACGTCCTGACTTTC
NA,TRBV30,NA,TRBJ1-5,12,CAWGQGTQPQHF,TGTGCCTGGGGACAAGGAACTCAGCCCCAGCATTTT
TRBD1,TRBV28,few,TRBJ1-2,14,CASSPRQGAGGYTF,TGTGCCAGCAGCCCTCGACAGGGGGCGGGTGGCTACACCTTC
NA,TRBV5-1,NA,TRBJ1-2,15,CASSLVTTTTGGHTF,TGCGCCAGCAGCTTGGTAACAACAACCACCGGGGGGCACACCTTC
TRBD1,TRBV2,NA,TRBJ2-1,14,CASRDRGPYNEQFF,TGTGCCAGCAGGGACAGGGGCCCCTACAATGAGCAGTTCTTC
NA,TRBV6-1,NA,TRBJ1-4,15,CASRKNLQANEKLFF,TGTGCCAGCCGAAAAAACCTGCAGGCTAATGAAAAACTGTTTTTT
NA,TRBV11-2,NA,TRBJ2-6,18,CASSVCTKQQSRANVLTF,TGTGCCAGCAGCGTGTGTACCAAGCAACAAAGTCGGGCCAACGTCCTGACTTTC
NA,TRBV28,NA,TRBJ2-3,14,CASSFILGTDTQYF,TGTGCCAGCAGTTTCATCCTAGGGACAGATACGCAGTATTTT
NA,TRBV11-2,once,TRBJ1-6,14,CASSLGTNNSPLHF,TGTGCCAGCAGCTTAGGGACAAATAATTCACCCCTCCACTTT
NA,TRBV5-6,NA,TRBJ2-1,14,CASNPGSSYNEQFF,TGTGCCAGCAACCCCGGGAGTTCCTACAATGAGCAGTTCTTC
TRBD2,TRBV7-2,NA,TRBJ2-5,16,CASSLALGAGAETQYF,TGTGCCAGCAGCTTAGCGCTCGGAGCGGGGGCGGAGACCCAGTACTTC
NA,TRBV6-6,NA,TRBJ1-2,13,CASNTEDGGGYTF,TGTGCCAGCAACACCGAGGACGGGGGAGGCTACACCTTC
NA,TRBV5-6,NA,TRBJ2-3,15,CASSLSGPSTDTQYF,TGTGCCAGCAGCTTGTCGGGACCGAGCACAGATACGCAGTATTTT
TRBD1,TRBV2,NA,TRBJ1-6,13,CASSYRDSSPLHF,TGTGCCAGCAGCTACCGGGACAGTTCACCCCTCCACTTT
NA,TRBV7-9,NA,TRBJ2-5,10,CASSSETQYF,TGTGCCAGCAGCTCGGAGACCCAGTACTTC
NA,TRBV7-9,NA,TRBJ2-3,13,CASSLVGGDTQYF,TGTGCCAGCAGCTTAGTAGGAGGAGATACGCAGTATTTT
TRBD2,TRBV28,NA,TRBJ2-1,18,CASSLDGTSGGNYNEQFF,TGTGCCAGCAGTTTAGACGGGACTAGCGGGGGTAATTACAATGAGCAGTTCTTC
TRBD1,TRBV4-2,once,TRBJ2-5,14,CASSQGTGRETQYF,TGTGCCAGCAGCCAAGGGACAGGGAGGGAGACCCAGTACTTC
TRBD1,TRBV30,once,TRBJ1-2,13,CASLQGAGYGYTF,TGTGCCTCCCTCCAGGGGGCAGGCTATGGCTACACCTTC
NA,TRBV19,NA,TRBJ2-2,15,CASSKVEVGTGELFF,TGTGCCAGTAGTAAGGTGGAGGTAGGCACCGGGGAGCTGTTTTTT
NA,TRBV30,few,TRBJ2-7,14,CAWSGAGLPYEQYF,TGTGCCTGGAGTGGGGCGGGGCTCCCCTACGAGCAGTACTTC
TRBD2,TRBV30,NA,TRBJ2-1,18,CAWSAGTSGLPVYNEQFF,TGTGCCTGGAGTGCAGGGACTAGCGGACTGCCGGTCTACAATGAGCAGTTCTTC
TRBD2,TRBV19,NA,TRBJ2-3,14,CASTSSGRTDTQYF,TGTGCCAGTACGTCTAGCGGACGCACAGATACGCAGTATTTT
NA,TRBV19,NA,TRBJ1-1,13,CASSIWGGAEAFF,TGTGCCAGTAGTATATGGGGGGGCGCTGAAGCTTTCTTT
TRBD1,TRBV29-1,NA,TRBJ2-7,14,CSVVWTGVSMEQYF,TGCAGCGTTGTTTGGACAGGGGTTAGTATGGAGCAGTACTTC
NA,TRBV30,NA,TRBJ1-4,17,CAWRPSGGPGANEKLFF,TGTGCCTGGAGACCATCGGGGGGTCCAGGGGCTAATGAAAAACTGTTTTTT
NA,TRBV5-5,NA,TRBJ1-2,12,CASSLAGYGYTF,TGTGCCAGCAGCTTGGCCGGGTATGGCTACACCTTC
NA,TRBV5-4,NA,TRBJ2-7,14,CASSLGHGGDEQYF,TGTGCCAGCAGCTTGGGGCATGGCGGAGACGAGCAGTACTTC
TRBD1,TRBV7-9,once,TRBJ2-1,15,CASSAPGQAYNEQFF,TGTGCCAGCAGCGCTCCGGGACAGGCCTACAATGAGCAGTTCTTC
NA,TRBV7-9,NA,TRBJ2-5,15,CASSLGVGGQETQYF,TGTGCCAGCAGCTTGGGGGTCGGGGGCCAAGAGACCCAGTACTTC
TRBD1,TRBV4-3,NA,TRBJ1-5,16,CASSRDRDRGNQPQHF,TGCGCCAGCAGCCGCGACCGGGACAGGGGCAATCAGCCCCAGCATTTT
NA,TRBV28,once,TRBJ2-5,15,CASSLSPGGVATQYF,TGTGCCAGCAGTTTATCCCCTGGAGGGGTGGCGACCCAGTACTTC
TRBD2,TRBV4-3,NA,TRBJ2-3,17,CASSQDASGGPTDTQYF,TGCGCCAGCAGCCAAGATGCCAGCGGGGGGCCCACAGATACGCAGTATTTT
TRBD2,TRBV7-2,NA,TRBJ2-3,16,CASSLASSGVVDTQYF,TGTGCCAGCAGCTTAGCTTCTAGCGGGGTAGTAGATACGCAGTATTTT
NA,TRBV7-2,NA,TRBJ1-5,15,CASSSTAHGNQPQHF,TGTGCCAGCAGCTCCACAGCCCATGGCAATCAGCCCCAGCATTTT
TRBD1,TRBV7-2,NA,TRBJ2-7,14,CASSSGTGTYEQYF,TGTGCCAGCAGCTCCGGGACAGGAACCTACGAGCAGTACTTC
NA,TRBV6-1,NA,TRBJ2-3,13,CASSEIRGDTQYF,TGTGCCAGCAGTGAAATTAGGGGGGATACGCAGTATTTT
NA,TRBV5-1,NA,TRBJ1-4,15,CASSSNLGANEKLFF,TGCGCCAGCAGCTCAAACTTGGGGGCTAATGAAAAACTGTTTTTT
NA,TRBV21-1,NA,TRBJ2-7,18,CASSKARQGRREGYEQYF,TGTGCCAGCAGCAAAGCGCGACAGGGTAGGCGGGAGGGCTACGAGCAGTACTTC
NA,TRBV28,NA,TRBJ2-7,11,CASSQYYEQYF,TGTGCCAGCAGCCAGTACTACGAGCAGTACTTC
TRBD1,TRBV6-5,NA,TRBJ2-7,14,CASRAGQGPIEQYF,TGTGCCAGCAGGGCCGGACAGGGACCCATCGAGCAGTACTTC
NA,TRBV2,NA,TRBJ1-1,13,CARSGDMNTEAFF,TGTGCCAGGTCGGGCGACATGAACACTGAAGCTTTCTTT
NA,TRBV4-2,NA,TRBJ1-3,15,CASSQVGDSGNTIYF,TGTGCCAGCAGCCAAGTTGGAGACTCTGGAAACACCATATATTTT
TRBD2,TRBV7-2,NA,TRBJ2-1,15,CASSGSGYSYNEQFF,TGTGCCAGCTCCGGTAGCGGGTACTCCTACAATGAGCAGTTCTTC
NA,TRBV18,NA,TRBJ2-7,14,CASSPSTGIYEQYF,TGTGCCAGCTCACCATCTACAGGGATATACGAGCAGTACTTC
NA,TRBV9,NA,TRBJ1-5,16,CASRNGGADGNQPQHF,TGTGCCAGCAGGAATGGAGGGGCTGACGGCAATCAGCCCCAGCATTTT
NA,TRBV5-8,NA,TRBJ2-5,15,CASSDGDPQIRTQYF,TGTGCCAGCAGCGATGGGGATCCCCAAATTCGGACCCAGTACTTC
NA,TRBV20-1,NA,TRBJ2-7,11,CSAVVIYEQYF,TGCAGTGCTGTGGTCATCTACGAGCAGTACTTC
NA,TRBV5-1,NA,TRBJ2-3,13,CASSRGTTDTQYF,TGCGCCAGCAGCCGGGGCACCACAGATACGCAGTATTTT
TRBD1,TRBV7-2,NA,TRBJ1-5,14,CASRYRGRNQPQHF,TGTGCCAGCAGATACAGGGGTCGCAATCAGCCCCAGCATTTT
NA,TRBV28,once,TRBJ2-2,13,CASSFKRTGELFF,TGTGCCAGCAGTTTTAAGCGGACCGGGGAGCTGTTTTTT
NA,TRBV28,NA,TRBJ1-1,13,CASSRGDKTEAFF,TGTGCCAGCTCCAGGGGTGACAAGACTGAAGCTTTCTTT
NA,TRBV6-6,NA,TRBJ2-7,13,CASSYSDSGEQYF,TGTGCCAGCAGTTACTCGGACTCGGGGGAGCAGTACTTC